This TCR beta chain comes out of a study of T cells in tuberculosis. Study as a whole: The T cells targeted glucose monomycolate, a mycobacterial lipid, via CD1B.

CDR1 is MNHNS and CDR2 is SASEGT in the germline V gene. The germline V and J ends were trimmed by 0 bases and 5 bases, with 7 bases remaining between them. This CDR3 is 13 amino acids long. The sample's time point: new active TB diagnosis, blood taken before or within 7 days of starting treatment. Only in-frame clones appear in the TCRdb table, and some are missing; sequencing was by immunoSEQ multiplex PCR. There are tens of thousands of clones in the sample; about 85% occur only once, and around 14% lies in the top ten. The chain links TRBV6-1 to TRBJ1-1; D gene uncertain. The receptor's source is an adult with tuberculosis. Sample: PBMCs, taken at tuberculosis diagnosis. The CDR3 reads CASSEARRTEAFF. The CDR3 DNA reads TGTGCCAGCAGTGAAGCCCGCAGAACTGAAGCTTTCTTT.